This T cell receptor beta chain was recovered during a study of blood T cell repertoires in COVID-19. Study details: Sample material is recorded as cDNA or gDNA derived from T cells, B-cell-depleted T cells, or PBMCs.

Seattle enrolled patients during active infection and tracked them longitudinally. The CDR3 is 18 residues long. Trimming pared 7 bases from V and 0 bases from J, leaving 26 bases between. Per the germline V gene, CDR1 is SGHRS and CDR2 is YFSETQ. Original processing methods: Estimation of nucleated cell counts relied on the amplification of reference gene primers. Sequencing used immunoSEQ multiplex PCR; TCRdb keeps in-frame clones, though not all of them. V, J and clone size derive from that table, while D and trimming were established from the DNA sequence. The sample carries 80,000 to 90,000 clones, roughly 84% recorded once.

The chain employs TRBV5-1 and TRBJ2-7; D is perhaps TRBD2 (6 bases). The sequence was collected from a woman older than 75 with COVID-19, enrolled during active disease. The sample taken for sequencing was peripheral blood. For the CDR3, the DNA is TGCGCCAGCCAACTTGGCCTAGCGTATTCCACCATCTCCTACGAGCAGTACTTC. Translation gives CASQLGLAYSTISYEQYF.